This T cell receptor (beta chain) was captured by sequencing in a study of blood T cells in healthy people across ages. Using a J-beta primer mix together with a sample-barcoded 5' primer, a second PCR was run for roughly 7 to 12 cycles. Each CDR3 protein is one row after TCRdb ran MiXCR on the 5' RACE reads. This table has roughly 680,000 distinct CDR3 sequences, roughly 49% appearing once. As concerns this clonotype: What it binds is unknown.

Notes on the study in general: It was held that the diversity estimates obtained from one million T cells were underestimates. In the absence of known donor CMV status, changes in expanded clonotypes were possibly confounded. Fewer expanded clones and more diversity marked long-lived versus aged donors.

Germline V gene sequence: CDR1 MDHEN, CDR2 SYDVKM. This CDR3 spans 15 amino acids. V was shortened by 0 bases and J by 2 bases, with 10 bases between the two germline ends. Extraction yielded at least 5.5 micrograms of total RNA per sample. Sequenced material: blood. The rearrangement links TRBV28 to TRBJ2-5; D possibly corresponds to TRBD1 (6 bases). The receptor was isolated from a woman aged 55-69 years in good health. The CDR3 sequence: CASSLWRTVQETQYF. In DNA, the CDR3 is TGTGCCAGCAGTTTATGGAGGACAGTTCAAGAGACCCAGTACTTC.